The entry below gives a single T cell receptor (beta chain) sequence along with its context. Its cognate antigen is unknown. This sample stems from a study of T cell responses to AZD1222 COVID-19 vaccine. General study results and limits: White British people made up most donors, females outnumbered males, and clonal diversity was possibly underestimated. A reported finding is that nearly half of spike-specific TCRs target unmutated variant regions.

With V trimmed by 6 bases and J by 4 bases, 7 bases remained unmatched. In germline, CDR1 is MNHEY, CDR2 SMNVEV (reference sequence). The CDR3 consists of 14 residues. Sequencing was performed with immunoSEQ multiplex PCR; in TCRdb, only in-frame clones are kept and a portion is missing. This sample has about 110,000 clones, with nearly 90% found just once. The sequences come from peripheral blood, collected 28 days after the second AZD1222 dose. This sequence originates from an adult who received the AZD1222 COVID-19 vaccine. V and J are TRBV27 and TRBJ2-5; 8 bases are shared with TRBD1. In nucleotides, the CDR3 is TGTGCCAGCAGGCATGGACAGGGTCGAGAGACCCAGTACTTC. Residues: CASRHGQGRETQYF.